The clone carrying this T cell receptor (beta chain) was counted ten times or more. Its antigen remains unknown. The sample belongs to a study of T cells in Graves' hyperthyroidism and ophthalmopathy. Regarding the study as a whole: Clonotypes that were expanded in thyroid above 0.001 mostly appeared in blood too.

Patients counted as stable if ophthalmopathy did not develop within 18 months. The hyperthyroidism patients had all been newly diagnosed, and their disease duration was under 2 months. Their ages ranged from 18 to 65 years. Orbital computed tomography, thyroid ultrasound, serum thyroxine and TRAb, and clinical symptoms together informed the diagnoses. Germline loops: CDR1 SGHTA, CDR2 FQGNSA. Trimming shortened V by 1 base and J by 0 bases, and 10 bases separated the two germline ends. The CDR3 is made up of 16 amino acids. Amplification yielded TCR beta CDR3 regions, with RNA transcripts as the source. Using the HTBI primer set, a first-round RT-PCR was run on the TCR CDR3. MiXCR was run by TCRdb on the multiplex PCR reads, yielding one entry per CDR3 protein. This table has 500,000 to 600,000 distinct CDR3 sequences, approximately 44% appearing once.

This rearrangement joins TRBV7-2 to TRBJ1-3; D not certain. The clonotype originates from a woman between 18 and 29 years old with Graves' hyperthyroidism. The sample comprised peripheral blood or thyroid tissue (not recorded which). The chain's CDR3 is CASSLGSGPSGNTIYF. The CDR3 DNA is TGTGCCAGCAGCTTAGGATCGGGCCCCTCTGGAAACACCATATATTTT.